The 14 T cell receptor beta chains below come from one sample, sequenced in a study of OX40 agonist ivuxolimab in advanced cancers. Sequencing was performed with immunoSEQ multiplex PCR; in TCRdb, only in-frame clones are kept and a portion is missing. The sample has 50,000 or so clones; less than 95% are singletons. This specimen was CD4+ or CD8+ T cells sorted from blood, taken in a trial of the OX40 agonist ivuxolimab. These receptors originate from an adult with an advanced solid tumor such as melanoma, head and neck, liver or kidney cancer.

The V gene is TRBV19, the J gene TRBJ2-1; D is unclear. V shed 1 base and J shed 5 bases, with 6 bases lying between them. The CDR3 runs 13 residues. Germline-derived CDR1 and CDR2 are LNHDA and SQIVND (reference sequence). The CDR3 sequence: CASSIVPDNEQFF. CDR3 nucleotide sequence: TGTGCCAGTAGTATAGTTCCAGACAATGAGCAGTTCTTC.

This chain connects TRBV9 to TRBJ1-3; 7 positions agree with TRBD1. Germline V gives CDR1 SGDLS, CDR2 YYNGEE. The V gene end was trimmed by 4 bases and the J gene end by 2 bases; junction bases not matched to a gene: 6. This CDR3 is built from 15 residues. CDR3 amino acids: CASSPGTVAGNTIYF. CDR3 sequence (DNA): TGTGCCAGCAGCCCTGGGACAGTTGCTGGAAACACCATATATTTT.

The chain employs TRBV28 and TRBJ1-2, with a tentative D call TRBD1 (6 bases). CDR1 and CDR2 (germline): MDHEN, SYDVKM. The V gene lost 2 bases and the J gene lost 8 bases, with 18 bases spanning the gap. This CDR3 spans 15 amino acids. For the CDR3, the DNA is TGTGCCAGCAGTTTAATCCCACGGGGGGCGCGGGGCTACACCTTC. Amino acids: CASSLIPRGARGYTF.

The rearrangement joins TRBV14 to TRBJ2-5, with 8 bases identical to TRBD1. The CDR3 totals 15 residues. Germline values: CDR1 SGHDN, CDR2 FVKESK. With V trimmed by 5 bases and J by 0 bases, 5 bases remained unmatched. This chain's CDR3 is CASSSTGEDQETQYF. CDR3 nucleotides: TGTGCCAGCAGCTCGACAGGGGAGGACCAAGAGACCCAGTACTTC.

V usage is TRBV19 and J usage is TRBJ1-1, with TRBD1 matching 7 bases. V trimming: 5 bases; J trimming: 7 bases; junction bases outside the gene matches: 7. The CDR3 extends over 13 amino acids. Germline lookup yields CDR1 LNHDA and CDR2 SQIVND (reference sequence). Here the CDR3 DNA reads TGTGCCAGTAGTTTCCGGGACAGCCTTGAAGCTTTCTTT. It is translated as CASSFRDSLEAFF.

The chain uses TRBV10-3 and TRBJ2-3, with D possibly matching TRBD1 (6 bases). This CDR3 spans 17 amino acids. V gave up 1 base and J gave up 0 bases, with 14 bases separating them. Germline CDR1 is ENHRY and CDR2 is SYGVKD. As DNA, the CDR3 is TGTGCCATCAGTGAGTACCGGACAGCGTCTAGCACAGATACGCAGTATTTT. The encoded protein is CAISEYRTASSTDTQYF.

V and J are TRBV11-1 and TRBJ1-1; D is ambiguous. V was shortened by 1 base and J by 3 bases, with 0 bases between the two germline ends. CDR3 size: 11 residues. Germline V gene lookup returns CDR1 SGHAT and CDR2 FQDESV (reference sequence). In DNA form, the CDR3 reads TGTGCCAGCAGCTTAGACACTGAAGCTTTCTTT. Its protein product is CASSLDTEAFF.

This clone has a single count. V usage is TRBV27 and J usage is TRBJ1-1, with TRBD1 identical over 7 bases. This CDR3 has 14 residues. Germline loops: CDR1 MNHEY, CDR2 SMNVEV (reference sequence). Germline trimming cut 7 bases from V and 1 base from J; bases unmatched to any gene: 6. CDR3 in DNA: TGTGCCAGCACCAGGGGGGACAGGAACACTGAAGCTTTCTTT. Its protein product is CASTRGDRNTEAFF.

This chain uses TRBV9 with TRBJ2-1; TRBD2 aligns across 8 bases. Germline trimming cut 0 bases from V and 0 bases from J; bases unmatched to any gene: 2. Germline V gene sequence: CDR1 SGDLS, CDR2 YYNGEE. This CDR3 spans 16 amino acids. The CDR3 reads CASSVGSGSSYNEQFF. The CDR3 DNA reads as TGTGCCAGCAGCGTAGGGAGCGGGAGCTCCTACAATGAGCAGTTCTTC.

The chain has TRBV13 and TRBJ1-1; no reliable D call. Trimming left V 7 bases short and J 3 bases short, with 12 bases between. Germline lookup yields CDR1 PRHDT and CDR2 FYEKMQ (reference sequence). CDR3 length: 13 amino acids. The CDR3: CASTQLLDTEAFF. In DNA form, the CDR3 reads TGTGCCAGCACACAGCTACTTGACACTGAAGCTTTCTTT.

The rearrangement joins TRBV30 to TRBJ1-4, with unresolved D. V was pared by 2 bases and J by 2 bases, with 12 bases between. Germline V lookup: CDR1 GTSNPN, CDR2 SVGIG (reference sequence). The CDR3 has 15 residues. The CDR3 loop reads CAWSPIEATNEKLFF. In DNA form, the CDR3 reads TGTGCCTGGAGTCCAATTGAGGCGACTAATGAAAAACTGTTTTTT.

The rearrangement uses TRBV13 and TRBJ2-7; 10 positions agree with TRBD2. The length of the CDR3 is 16 residues. Per the germline V gene, CDR1 is PRHDT and CDR2 is FYEKMQ (reference sequence). Trimming cost V 5 bases and J 6 bases; bases outside gene matches: 13. Here the CDR3 reads CASSRWGLARVGEQYF. In DNA, the CDR3 is TGTGCCAGCAGCCGCTGGGGACTAGCGAGGGTCGGCGAGCAGTACTTC.

The J gene is TRBJ2-5, the V gene TRBV6-6, with D tentatively TRBD2 (7 bases). The J call could be wrong; TRBJ2-7 is a better fit for the DNA end. The germline gives CDR1 MNHNY, CDR2 SVGAGI (reference sequence). This CDR3 spans 15 amino acids. The CDR3 region is CASSIEGEGGNEQYF. The CDR3 DNA reads TGTGCCAGCAGCATAGAGGGGGAGGGTGGAAACGAGCAGTACTTC.

The chain is built from TRBV7-8 and TRBJ1-2; unclear D gene. Germline CDR1 is SGHVS and CDR2 is FQNEAQ. The CDR3 totals 12 residues. Trimming cost V 1 base and J 4 bases, with 4 bases left between them. CDR3 residues: CASSLGSYGYTF. Here the CDR3 DNA reads TGTGCCAGCAGCTTAGGCAGCTATGGCTACACCTTC.